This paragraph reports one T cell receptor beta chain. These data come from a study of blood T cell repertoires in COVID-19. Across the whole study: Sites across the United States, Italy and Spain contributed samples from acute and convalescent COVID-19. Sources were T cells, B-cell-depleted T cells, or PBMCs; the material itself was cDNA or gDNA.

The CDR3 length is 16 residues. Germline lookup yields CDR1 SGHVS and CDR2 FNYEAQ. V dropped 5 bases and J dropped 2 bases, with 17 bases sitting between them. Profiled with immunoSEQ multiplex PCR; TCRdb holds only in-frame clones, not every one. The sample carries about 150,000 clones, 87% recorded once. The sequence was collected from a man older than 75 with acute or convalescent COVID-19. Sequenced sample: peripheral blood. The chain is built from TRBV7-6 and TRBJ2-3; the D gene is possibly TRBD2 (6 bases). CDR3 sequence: CASSTGRGGFTDTQYF. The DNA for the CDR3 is TGTGCCAGCAGCACCGGTCGGGGAGGTTTCACAGATACGCAGTATTTT.